These 18 T cell receptor beta chains came from one sample sequenced in a study of shared clonotypes between healthy human individuals (dated by TCRdb to 2019 to 2021). Library preparation employed the immunoSEQ multiplex PCR assay. Sourced from immuneACCESS, this table was stored by TCRdb with only in-frame sequences that have V and J called. A share of the clones is absent; for the studies checked, an unresolved V gene accounts for under half, and the remainder has no known explanation. In this sample the table shows 2 million to 3 million clones, over 85% of which occur a single time. The ten top clones hold more than 0.12% of the sample. The specimen was naive CD4+ T cells sorted from blood. The sample's cell subset or site label, decoded: CD45RA+ positively selected. All receptors derive from a man between 18 and 29 years old in good health.

The chain recombines TRBV6-5 with TRBJ2-7; D is uncertain. This CDR3 has 13 residues. The V gene's germline CDR1 is MNHEY and CDR2 SVGAGI. V was pared by 4 bases and J by 2 bases, with 9 bases between. The CDR3 sequence is CASSWGHTYEQYF. The CDR3 DNA reads as TGTGCCAGCAGTTGGGGTCATACCTACGAGCAGTACTTC.

The rearrangement links TRBV5-1 to TRBJ2-3; TRBD2 aligns across 8 bases. The CDR3 extends over 14 amino acids. Germline trimming cut 5 bases from V and 2 bases from J; bases unmatched to any gene: 4. CDR1 is SGHRS, CDR2 YFSETQ, per germline. The CDR3 coding sequence is TGCGCCAGCAGTCATGGACTAGCCACAGATACGCAGTATTTT. Translated, it gives CASSHGLATDTQYF.

This clone came up once. The chain is built from TRBV5-1 and TRBJ1-1; D is unclear. This CDR3 is built from 14 residues. Looked up from germline, CDR1 is SGHRS and CDR2 is YFSETQ. V gave up 4 bases and J gave up 1 base, with 11 bases separating them. This chain's CDR3 is CASSAATANTEAFF. As DNA, the CDR3 is TGCGCCAGCAGCGCAGCAACAGCGAACACTGAAGCTTTCTTT.

V is TRBV2 and J is TRBJ2-7; unclear D gene. The CDR3 length is 13 residues. Trimming removed 2 bases from V and 2 bases from J, with 7 bases in between. Germline assignment: CDR1 SNHLY and CDR2 FYNNEI. DNA of the CDR3: TGTGCCAGCAGTGAATTGGGCACCTACGAGCAGTACTTC. Residues: CASSELGTYEQYF.

The chain uses TRBV7-2 and TRBJ2-2; 10 bases match TRBD1. Germline V lookup: CDR1 SGHTA, CDR2 FQGNSA. CDR3 length equals 15 residues. With 0 bases clipped from V and 7 bases from J, the junction kept 2 bases outside the gene matches. Written as DNA, the CDR3 is TGTGCCAGCAGCTTAGCGGGACAGGGGATCGGGGAGCTGTTTTTT. Translating gives CASSLAGQGIGELFF. The full variable domain, completed using reference TRBV7-2 and TRBJ2-2, is GAGVSQSPSNKVTEKGKDVELRCDPISGHTALYWYRQSLGQGLEFLIYFQGNSAPDKSGLPSDRFSAERTGGSVSTLTIQRTQQEDSAVYLCASSLAGQGIGELFFGEGSRLTVL.

The rearrangement uses TRBV7-9 and TRBJ1-4; D is uncertain. This CDR3 is built from 15 residues. CDR1 and CDR2 (germline): SEHNR, FQNEAQ (reference sequence). The germline V and J ends were trimmed by 0 bases and 7 bases, with 12 bases remaining between them. This CDR3 reads CASSLAGSSREKLFF. In DNA form, the CDR3 reads TGTGCCAGCAGCTTAGCGGGGAGCAGTCGTGAAAAACTGTTTTTT.

In regard to this clone: This sample includes further DNA sequences coding for the same CDR3. V is TRBV7-9 and J is TRBJ1-1; the D is unclear. The CDR3 is 13 amino acids. The V gene lost 3 bases and the J gene lost 1 base, with 6 bases spanning the gap. Germline V gene sequence: CDR1 SEHNR, CDR2 FQNEAQ (reference sequence). The CDR3 region is CASSFRENTEAFF. DNA of the CDR3: TGTGCCAGCAGCTTCCGGGAGAACACTGAAGCTTTCTTT.

About this clone itself: This CDR3 is also generated by other DNA sequences in the sample. This chain joins TRBV2 and TRBJ1-1; D unclear. V lost 3 bases and J lost 2, with 7 bases in between. Germline loops: CDR1 SNHLY, CDR2 FYNNEI. The CDR3 has 13 amino acids. This CDR3 reads CASSDWRNTEAFF. CDR3 coding DNA: TGTGCCAGCAGTGATTGGAGAAACACTGAAGCTTTCTTT.

V usage is TRBV7-2 and J usage is TRBJ1-1; D unclear. The ends were cut back, 7 bases at V and 8 bases at J, with 17 bases in the middle. The V gene's germline CDR1 is SGHTA and CDR2 FQGNSA. This CDR3 has 13 amino acids. The CDR3 reads CASTIVVSGEAFF. DNA of the CDR3: TGTGCCAGCACTATAGTGGTATCCGGGGAAGCTTTCTTT. Complete variable domain (other parts from reference TRBV7-2 and TRBJ1-1): GAGVSQSPSNKVTEKGKDVELRCDPISGHTALYWYRQSLGQGLEFLIYFQGNSAPDKSGLPSDRFSAERTGGSVSTLTIQRTQQEDSAVYLCASTIVVSGEAFFGQGTRLTVV.

This chain connects TRBV6-1 to TRBJ2-7; D is perhaps TRBD2 (9 bases). The CDR3 is 16 amino acids. V dropped 4 bases and J dropped 3 bases, with 19 bases sitting between them. From germline, CDR1 is MNHNS and CDR2 SASEGT. The CDR3 DNA reads TGTGCCAGCAGTGTCCGACAGGGGACTAGCTTCTACGAGCAGTACTTC. Amino acids: CASSVRQGTSFYEQYF.

Points on this clone: Within the sample, other DNA sequences also encode this same CDR3. The rearrangement links TRBV7-6 to TRBJ1-2, with TRBD1 as a possible D gene (6 bases). The V gene's germline CDR1 is SGHVS and CDR2 FNYEAQ. Trimming pared 5 bases from V and 2 bases from J, leaving 9 bases between. The CDR3 is 13 amino acids. This CDR3 reads CASSPDRNYGYTF. The CDR3 region has the DNA TGTGCCAGCAGCCCTGACAGGAACTATGGCTACACCTTC.

This clone was observed once. The genes are TRBV28 and TRBJ1-5; possible D gene TRBD1, 6 bases. V lost 5 bases to trimming and J lost 2 bases, with 25 bases between them. This CDR3 comprises 19 residues. Per germline, CDR1 MDHEN and CDR2 SYDVKM. The CDR3 is CASSRDGVGARGGNQPQHF. The CDR3 coding sequence is TGTGCCAGCAGTAGGGACGGCGTGGGGGCCCGGGGAGGCAATCAGCCCCAGCATTTT.

The CDR3 bases are TGTGCCAGCAGCCGGGGGGGTAGTAGGCAGCCCCAGCATTTT. The encoded protein is CASSRGGSRQPQHF. The chain employs TRBV7-9 and TRBJ1-5, with D perhaps matching TRBD1 (5 bases). The V and J ends lost 5 bases and 7 bases respectively, with 15 bases between them. Germline CDR1 and CDR2: SEHNR and FQNEAQ (reference sequence). The CDR3 extends over 14 amino acids.

The chain joins TRBV9 to TRBJ1-1, with D maybe TRBD1 (6 bases). Germline V gene lookup returns CDR1 SGDLS and CDR2 YYNGEE. This CDR3 spans 13 amino acids. The V and J ends lost 5 bases and 1 base respectively, with 9 bases between them. CDR3 DNA: TGTGCCAGCAGTTGGACAGCGAACACTGAAGCTTTCTTT. This encodes CASSWTANTEAFF.

V usage is TRBV5-1 and J usage is TRBJ1-2; TRBD1 is a possible D gene (6 bases). Germline V CDR1 and CDR2: SGHRS, YFSETQ. The CDR3 spans 16 residues. V lost 1 base and J lost 3, with 16 bases in between. The CDR3: CASSLCFPGTHYGYTF. CDR3 DNA: TGCGCCAGCAGCTTGTGTTTCCCCGGGACACACTATGGCTACACCTTC.

The rearrangement links TRBV5-4 to TRBJ2-3, with TRBD1 as a possible D gene (8 bases). The V end was cut by 4 bases, the J end by 6 bases, with 18 bases between. The CDR3 totals 15 residues. The germline V gene encodes CDR1 SGHNT and CDR2 YYREEE (reference sequence). In nucleotides, the CDR3 is TGTGCCAGCAGCACAGGGGGGGGAGGGCCGGATACGCAGTATTTT. Translated: CASSTGGGGPDTQYF. The whole variable domain, filled in from reference TRBV5-4 and TRBJ2-3, reads ETGVTQSPTHLIKTRGQQVTLRCSSQSGHNTVSWYQQALGQGPQFIFQYYREEENGRGNFPPRFSGLQFPNYSSELNVNALELDDSALYLCASSTGGGGPDTQYFGPGTRLTVL.

The rearrangement uses TRBV30 and TRBJ2-7; D not resolved. The V gene lost 4 bases and the J gene lost 7 bases, with 17 bases spanning the gap. From germline, CDR1 is GTSNPN and CDR2 SVGIG (reference sequence). This CDR3 region has 13 residues. CDR3 in DNA: TGTGCCTGGATTGGTTCCTTCCCCTTAGAGCAGTACTTC. The encoded protein is CAWIGSFPLEQYF. Variable domain in full (rest from reference TRBV30 and TRBJ2-7): SQTIHQWPATLVQPVGSPLSLECTVEGTSNPNLYWYRQAAGRGLQLLFYSVGIGQISSEVPQNLSASRPQDRQFILSSKKLLLSDSGFYLCAWIGSFPLEQYFGPGTRLTVT.

Worth noting for this clone: Other DNA sequences in this sample translate to the same CDR3. The chain uses TRBV12-5 and TRBJ2-1; no firm D call. Trimming left V 3 bases short and J 10 bases short, with 4 bases between. CDR1 and CDR2 (germline): LGHNT, FRNRAP. CDR3 length equals 10 residues. CDR3 protein: CASGFNEQFF. Here the CDR3 DNA reads TGTGCTAGTGGTTTTAACGAGCAGTTCTTC. Full variable domain (remainder filled in from reference TRBV12-5 and TRBJ2-1): DARVTQTPRHKVTEMGQEVTMRCQPILGHNTVFWYRQTMMQGLELLAYFRNRAPLDDSGMPKDRFSAEMPDATLATLKIQPSEPRDSAVYFCASGFNEQFFGPGTRLTVL.